The 17 T cell receptor beta chains given below trace back to one sample, sequenced in a study of T cell responses to AZD1222 COVID-19 vaccine. Repertoires were generated with immunoSEQ multiplex PCR, while TCRdb's copy carries only in-frame clones and drops some. Among 150,000 to 200,000 clones listed, roughly nine tenths were seen once. This sample comprised peripheral blood, obtained 28 days after the second AZD1222 dose. All receptors derive from an adult who received the AZD1222 COVID-19 vaccine.

This chain joins TRBV9 and TRBJ2-3; TRBD2 aligns across 7 bases. V lost 0 bases and J lost 0; bases outside the gene matches: 13. This CDR3 comprises 19 residues. The germline V gene encodes CDR1 SGDLS and CDR2 YYNGEE. The CDR3 coding sequence is TGTGCCAGCAGCGTAGGGAGGGTGCGGGGGACCTCTAGCACAGATACGCAGTATTTT. Translation gives CASSVGRVRGTSSTDTQYF.

The chain is built from TRBV15 and TRBJ2-1; D remains ambiguous. The V end was cut by 5 bases, the J end by 3 bases, with 11 bases between. In germline, CDR1 is LNHNV, CDR2 YYDKDF (reference sequence). The CDR3 has 14 residues. The DNA of the CDR3 is TGTGCCACCAGCTTTATCCAGATCTACAATGAGCAGTTCTTC. Its protein product is CATSFIQIYNEQFF.

This clone is a singleton in its sample. This chain joins TRBV14 and TRBJ1-5; D uncertain. Germline CDR1 SGHDN, CDR2 FVKESK. The CDR3 is 13 amino acids. V lost 1 base and J 5 bases, leaving 6 bases between the germline ends. The CDR3 reads CASSQGEYQPQHF. CDR3 in DNA: TGTGCCAGCAGCCAAGGGGAATATCAGCCCCAGCATTTT.

V usage is TRBV6-1 and J usage is TRBJ2-7; the match to TRBD2 covers 10 bases. The length of the CDR3 is 16 residues. The J segment lost 4 bases and the V segment lost 2 bases, leaving 8 bases of the junction unmatched. Looked up from germline, CDR1 is MNHNS and CDR2 is SASEGT. The CDR3 sequence is CASSERASGRLYEQYF. In DNA, the CDR3 is TGTGCCAGCAGTGAAAGGGCTAGCGGGAGATTGTACGAGCAGTACTTC.

The CDR3 DNA reads TGTGCCAGCAGTTTATTTGCAGGGGAGGGCACTGAAGCTTTCTTT. This codes for CASSLFAGEGTEAFF. The V and J genes are TRBV27 and TRBJ1-1; D might be TRBD1 (6 bases). V was pared by 1 base and J by 4 bases, with 13 bases between. The CDR3 is made up of 15 amino acids. The V gene's germline CDR1 is MNHEY and CDR2 SMNVEV (reference sequence).

The V gene is TRBV19, the J gene TRBJ2-1, with D maybe TRBD2 (6 bases). The CDR3 is 15 amino acids. The V gene's germline CDR1 is LNHDA and CDR2 SQIVND (reference sequence). Trimming stripped 5 bases from V and 3 bases from J, with 14 bases between. The DNA for the CDR3 is TGTGCCAGTAGTCCTAGGACTAACCTCTACAATGAGCAGTTCTTC. Its translation is CASSPRTNLYNEQFF.

The CDR3 reads CATAPVRKSNYGYTF. The CDR3 DNA is TGTGCCACCGCCCCGGTGAGGAAATCTAACTATGGCTACACCTTC. The chain links TRBV19 to TRBJ1-2; D gene ambiguous. Germline V gene sequence: CDR1 LNHDA, CDR2 SQIVND (reference sequence). CDR3 length equals 15 residues. Between the trimmed V and J ends, which lost 10 bases and 0 bases, there was a span of 18 bases.

The rearrangement links TRBV10-3 to TRBJ2-7; D gene unclear. Trimming pared 7 bases from V and 2 bases from J, leaving 15 bases between. Looked up from germline, CDR1 is ENHRY and CDR2 is SYGVKD. CDR3 length equals 14 residues. Written as DNA, the CDR3 is TGTGCCATCAATTCCGCGGAAAGGGCCTACGAGCAGTACTTC. Residues: CAINSAERAYEQYF.

This chain joins TRBV2 and TRBJ2-1; 10 bases are a match to TRBD1. CDR1 is SNHLY, CDR2 FYNNEI, per germline. The ends lost 6 bases at V and 8 bases at J; junction bases unmatched: 4. The CDR3 runs 13 residues. The CDR3 sequence is CASRGQGSYEQFF. In DNA form, the CDR3 reads TGTGCCAGCAGGGGACAGGGGTCGTATGAGCAGTTCTTC.

The rearrangement links TRBV3-1 (or the pseudogene TRBV3-2) to TRBJ1-6, with a weak D call TRBD1 (5 bases). Germline CDR1 reads LGHDT; CDR2 reads YNNKEL (reference sequence). Trimming removed 0 bases at V and 0 bases at J, with 9 bases between. The length of the CDR3 is 17 residues. The CDR3 reads CASSQEGGRSYNSPLHF. As DNA, the CDR3 is TGTGCCAGCAGCCAAGAGGGGGGTCGCTCCTATAATTCACCCCTCCACTTT.

The table lists this clone with a count of one. The chain is built from TRBV7-2 and TRBJ1-3, with 8 bases aligning to TRBD1. The germline V gene encodes CDR1 SGHTA and CDR2 FQGNSA. Trimming cost V 1 base and J 3 bases; bases outside gene matches: 5. The CDR3 runs 16 residues. CDR3 nucleotide sequence: TGTGCCAGCAGCTTAGGTCCAGGGGGCATTGGAAACACCATATATTTT. The encoded protein is CASSLGPGGIGNTIYF.

The V gene is TRBV11-2, the J gene TRBJ1-3; D ambiguous. With 8 bases removed from V and 0 bases from J, the gap between germline ends came to 11 bases. The CDR3 is 14 residues long. The germline gives CDR1 SGHAT, CDR2 FQNNGV. The CDR3 DNA sequence: TGTGCCAGCCGCGGGGTGCGCTCTGGAAACACCATATATTTT. Its protein product is CASRGVRSGNTIYF.

The chain carries TRBV28 and TRBJ1-1; D remains unclear. The CDR3 runs to 12 residues. From germline, CDR1 is MDHEN and CDR2 SYDVKM. V was pared by 6 bases and J by 7 bases, with 12 bases between. This chain's CDR3 is CASSPLALEAFF. Written as DNA, the CDR3 is TGTGCCAGCAGCCCCTTGGCCCTTGAAGCTTTCTTT.

The chain couples TRBV6-5 to TRBJ1-5, with a tentative D call TRBD1 (6 bases). CDR1 and CDR2 from the germline V gene are MNHEY and SVGAGI. With 5 bases removed from V and 3 bases from J, the gap between germline ends came to 8 bases. CDR3 length: 13 residues. CDR3 amino acids: CASSRTDNQPQHF. The DNA for the CDR3 is TGTGCCAGCAGTCGGACAGACAATCAGCCCCAGCATTTT.

The chain couples TRBV2 to TRBJ2-7, with a possible D match to TRBD2 (6 bases). Trimming removed 6 bases from V and 0 bases from J, with 15 bases in between. The V gene's germline CDR1 is SNHLY and CDR2 FYNNEI. The CDR3 covers 15 residues. The CDR3 sequence: CASRDRETPSYEQYF. CDR3 DNA sequence: TGTGCCAGCAGGGACCGGGAGACCCCCTCCTACGAGCAGTACTTC.

The rearrangement links TRBV9 to TRBJ1-5; TRBD1 matches 8 bases. Germline CDR1 is SGDLS and CDR2 is YYNGEE. J lost 7 bases, V lost 2 bases, and 8 bases had no gene match. This CDR3 is 15 amino acids long. CDR3 DNA sequence: TGTGCCAGCAGCGTGGGGACAGGAAATTTCCAGCCCCAGCATTTT. The encoded protein is CASSVGTGNFQPQHF.

V is TRBV7-9 and J is TRBJ1-4; D is unclear. CDR1 is SEHNR, CDR2 FQNEAQ, per germline (reference sequence). This CDR3 has 17 amino acids. The V end lost 5 bases, the J end lost 5 bases, and 21 bases lay between the germline ends. Here the CDR3 reads CASSPRRSTAENEKLFF. CDR3 nucleotide sequence: TGTGCCAGCAGCCCCCGCCGTTCTACAGCGGAGAATGAAAAACTGTTTTTT.